This T cell receptor (beta chain) was sequenced for a study of blood T cell repertoires in COVID-19. Study context: Collection of acute and convalescent COVID-19 samples took place in the United States, Italy and Spain. The analysed material was cDNA or gDNA that came from T cells, B-cell-depleted T cells, or PBMCs.

The junction had 8 bases not matched to a gene; V was cut back by 8 bases and J by 0 bases. Germline CDR1 is MNHEY and CDR2 is SMNVEV (reference sequence). The CDR3 loop spans 17 amino acids. In the authors' workflow: Reference gene primer amplification gave estimated nucleated cell counts. Profiling relied on immunoSEQ multiplex PCR, and the TCRdb table lists in-frame clones only, not all of them. The DNA was the basis for D and trimming; V, J and clone size are from that table. The data show some 51,000 clones, approximately 90% seen once. This receptor was taken from a human donor with active COVID-19. The donor label of this sample is uncertain. The sample was peripheral blood. The chain links TRBV27 to TRBJ2-5, with TRBD2 matching 14 bases. The CDR3 reads CASGTSGSVEYQETQYF. For the CDR3, the DNA is TGTGCCAGCGGGACTAGCGGGAGTGTAGAGTACCAAGAGACCCAGTACTTC.